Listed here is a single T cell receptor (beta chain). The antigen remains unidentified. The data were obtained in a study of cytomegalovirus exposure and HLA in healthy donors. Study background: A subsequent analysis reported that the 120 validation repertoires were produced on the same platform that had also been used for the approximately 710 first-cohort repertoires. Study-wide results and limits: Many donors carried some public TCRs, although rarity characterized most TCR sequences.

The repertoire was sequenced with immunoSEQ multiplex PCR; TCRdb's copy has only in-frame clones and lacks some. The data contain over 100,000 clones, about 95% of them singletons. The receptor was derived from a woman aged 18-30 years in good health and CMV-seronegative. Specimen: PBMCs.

CDR3 in DNA: TGTGCCAGCGGAAGACAGGGCTCCTACGAGCAGTACTTC. This translates into CASGRQGSYEQYF. The V call is TRBV6-1, the J call TRBJ2-7, with 7 bases identical to TRBD1. With V trimmed by 8 bases and J by 0 bases, 4 bases remained unmatched. Germline V gene lookup returns CDR1 MNHNS and CDR2 SASEGT. The CDR3 totals 13 residues.